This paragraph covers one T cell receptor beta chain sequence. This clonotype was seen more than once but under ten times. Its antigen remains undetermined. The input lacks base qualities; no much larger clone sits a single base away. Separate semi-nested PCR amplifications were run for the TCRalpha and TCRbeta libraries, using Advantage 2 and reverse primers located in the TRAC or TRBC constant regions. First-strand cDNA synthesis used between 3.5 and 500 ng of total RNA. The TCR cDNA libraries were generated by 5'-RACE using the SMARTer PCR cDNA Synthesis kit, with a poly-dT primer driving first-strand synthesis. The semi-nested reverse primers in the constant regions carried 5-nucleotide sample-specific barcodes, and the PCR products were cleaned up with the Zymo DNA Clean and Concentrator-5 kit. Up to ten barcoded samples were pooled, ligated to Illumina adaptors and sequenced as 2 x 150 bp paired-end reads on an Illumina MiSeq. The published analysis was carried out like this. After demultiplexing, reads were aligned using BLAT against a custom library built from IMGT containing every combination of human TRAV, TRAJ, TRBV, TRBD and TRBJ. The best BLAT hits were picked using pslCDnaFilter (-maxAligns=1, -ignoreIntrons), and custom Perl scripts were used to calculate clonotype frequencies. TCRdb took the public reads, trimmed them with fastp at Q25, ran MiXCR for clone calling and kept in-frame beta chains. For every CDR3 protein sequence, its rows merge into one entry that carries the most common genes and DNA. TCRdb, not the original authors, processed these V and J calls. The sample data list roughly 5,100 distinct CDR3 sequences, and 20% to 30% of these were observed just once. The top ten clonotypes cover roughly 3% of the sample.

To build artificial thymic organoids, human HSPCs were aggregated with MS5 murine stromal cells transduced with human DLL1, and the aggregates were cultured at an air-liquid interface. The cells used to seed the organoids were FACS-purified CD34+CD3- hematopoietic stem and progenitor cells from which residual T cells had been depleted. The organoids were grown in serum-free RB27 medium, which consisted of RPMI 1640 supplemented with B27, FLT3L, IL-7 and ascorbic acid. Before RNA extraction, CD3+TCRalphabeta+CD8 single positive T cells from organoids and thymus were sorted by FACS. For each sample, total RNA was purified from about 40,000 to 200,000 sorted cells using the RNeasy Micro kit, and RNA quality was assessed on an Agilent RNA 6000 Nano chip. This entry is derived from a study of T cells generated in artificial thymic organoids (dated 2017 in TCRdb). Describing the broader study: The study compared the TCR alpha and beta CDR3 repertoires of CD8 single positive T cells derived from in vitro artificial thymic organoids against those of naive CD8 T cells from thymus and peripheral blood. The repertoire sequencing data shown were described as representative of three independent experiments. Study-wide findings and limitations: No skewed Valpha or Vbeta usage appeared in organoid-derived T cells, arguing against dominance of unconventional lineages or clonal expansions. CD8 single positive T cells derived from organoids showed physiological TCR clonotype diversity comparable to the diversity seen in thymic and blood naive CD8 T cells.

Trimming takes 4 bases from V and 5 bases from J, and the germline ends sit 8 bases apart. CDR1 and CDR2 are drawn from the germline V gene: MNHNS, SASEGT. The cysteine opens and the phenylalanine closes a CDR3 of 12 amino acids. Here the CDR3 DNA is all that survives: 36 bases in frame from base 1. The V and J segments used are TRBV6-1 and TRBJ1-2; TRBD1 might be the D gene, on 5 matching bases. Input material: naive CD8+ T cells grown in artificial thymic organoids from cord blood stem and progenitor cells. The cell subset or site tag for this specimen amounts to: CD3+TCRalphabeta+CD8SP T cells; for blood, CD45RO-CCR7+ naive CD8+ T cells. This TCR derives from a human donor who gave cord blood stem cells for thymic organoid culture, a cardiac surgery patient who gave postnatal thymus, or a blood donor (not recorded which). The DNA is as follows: TGTGCCAGCAGTGTGACAGCATATGGCTACACCTTC. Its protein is CASSVTAYGYTF.